This TCR beta chain emerged from a study of T-cell reconstitution after alpha-beta-depleted transplantation in children. This clonotype has at least ten counts. This CDR3 is 16 amino acids long. After removal of 3 bases from V and 5 bases from J, the junction contained 10 bases not matched to a gene. The germline V gene has CDR1 ENHRY and CDR2 SYGVKD. Unique molecular identifiers were incorporated during preparation of the TCRbeta library. TCRdb fed the PCR reads into MiXCR, producing one record per CDR3 protein. This sample has some 490,000 distinct CDR3 sequences, with 12% found just once. Source: PBMCs from the stem cell graft donor, taken from the stem cell graft. The source of this sequence is a human donor who donated a stem cell graft to a child with combined immunodeficiency. V is TRBV10-3 and J is TRBJ1-3; 7 nucleotides line up with TRBD1. The CDR3 coding sequence is TGTGCCATCAGTGAAGTTACCCAGACAGGGAGAAACACCATATATTTT. Protein product: CAISEVTQTGRNTIYF.